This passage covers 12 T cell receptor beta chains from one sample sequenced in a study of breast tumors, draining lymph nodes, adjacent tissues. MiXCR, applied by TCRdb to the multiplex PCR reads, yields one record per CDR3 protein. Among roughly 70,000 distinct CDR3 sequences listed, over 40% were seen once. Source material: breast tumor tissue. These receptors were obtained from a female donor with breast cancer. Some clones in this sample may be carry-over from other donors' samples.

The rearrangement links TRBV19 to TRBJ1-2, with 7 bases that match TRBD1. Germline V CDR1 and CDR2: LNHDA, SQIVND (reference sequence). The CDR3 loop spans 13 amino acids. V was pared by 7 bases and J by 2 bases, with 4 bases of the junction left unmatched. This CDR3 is CASNKGANYGYTF. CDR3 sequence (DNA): TGTGCCAGTAATAAGGGGGCGAACTATGGCTACACCTTC.

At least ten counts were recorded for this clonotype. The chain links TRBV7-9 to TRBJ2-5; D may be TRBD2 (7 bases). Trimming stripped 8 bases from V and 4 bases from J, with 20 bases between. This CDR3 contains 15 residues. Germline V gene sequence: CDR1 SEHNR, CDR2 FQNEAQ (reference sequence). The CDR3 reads CASVGEKGGGETQYF. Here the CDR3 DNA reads TGTGCCAGCGTCGGGGAAAAGGGGGGGGGAGAGACCCAGTACTTC.

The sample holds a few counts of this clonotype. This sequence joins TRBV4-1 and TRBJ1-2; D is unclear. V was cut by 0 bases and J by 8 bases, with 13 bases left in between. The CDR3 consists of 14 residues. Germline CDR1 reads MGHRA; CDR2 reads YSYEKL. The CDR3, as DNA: TGCGCCAGCAGCCAAGATGCCACTCGGTACGGCTACACCTTC. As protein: CASSQDATRYGYTF.

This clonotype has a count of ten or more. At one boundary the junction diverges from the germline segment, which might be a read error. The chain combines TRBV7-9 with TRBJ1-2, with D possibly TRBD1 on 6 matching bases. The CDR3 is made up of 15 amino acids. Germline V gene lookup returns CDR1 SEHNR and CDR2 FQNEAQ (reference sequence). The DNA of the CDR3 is TGTGCCAGCCTAACCAAGGAGGGGGAGGGGTATGGCTACCCCTTC. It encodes CASLTKEGEGYGYPF.

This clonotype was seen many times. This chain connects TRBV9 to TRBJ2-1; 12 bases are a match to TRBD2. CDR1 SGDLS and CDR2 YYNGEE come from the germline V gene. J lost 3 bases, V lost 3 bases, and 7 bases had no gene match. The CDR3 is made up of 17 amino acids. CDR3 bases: TGTGCCAGCAGCGCACTAGCGGGGGGACTCCTCTACAATGAGCAGTTCTTC. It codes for CASSALAGGLLYNEQFF.

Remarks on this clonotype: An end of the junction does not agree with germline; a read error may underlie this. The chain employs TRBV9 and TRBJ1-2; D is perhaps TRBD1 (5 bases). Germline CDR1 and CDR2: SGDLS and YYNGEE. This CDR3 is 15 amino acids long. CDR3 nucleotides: TGTGCCAGCAGCCCCCTGGAGGGGCCCAACTATGGCTCCACCTTC. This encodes CASSPLEGPNYGSTF.

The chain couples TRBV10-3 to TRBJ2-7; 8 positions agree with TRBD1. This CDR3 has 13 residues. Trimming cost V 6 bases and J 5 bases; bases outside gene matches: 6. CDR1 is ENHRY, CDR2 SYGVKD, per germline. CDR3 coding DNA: TGTGCCATCAGCGACAGGGGTCCCCACGAGCAGTACTTC. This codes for CAISDRGPHEQYF.

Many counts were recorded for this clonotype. The DNA of the CDR3 is TGTGCCAGCAGCGTCCAGGGGGCTTCTGAGACCCAGTACTTC. As protein: CASSVQGASETQYF. The V gene is TRBV7-2, the J gene TRBJ2-5; TRBD1 matches 8 bases. The CDR3 totals 14 residues. V dropped 5 bases and J dropped 5; count of bases not matched to a gene: 7. Germline loops: CDR1 SGHTA, CDR2 FQGNSA. The full variable domain, its missing parts supplied by reference TRBV7-2 and TRBJ2-5, is GAGVSQSPSNKVTEKGKDVELRCDPISGHTALYWYRQSLGQGLEFLIYFQGNSAPDKSGLPSDRFSAERTGGSVSTLTIQRTQQEDSAVYLCASSVQGASETQYFGPGTRLLVL.

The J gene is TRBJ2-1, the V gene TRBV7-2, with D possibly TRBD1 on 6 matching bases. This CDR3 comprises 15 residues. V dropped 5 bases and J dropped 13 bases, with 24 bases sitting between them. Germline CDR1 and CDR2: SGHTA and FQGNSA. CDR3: CASSNPGQQYNVQFF. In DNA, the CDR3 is TGTGCCAGCAGCAACCCGGGACAACAATACAATGTACAGTTCTTC.

CDR3 region: CASSHPGFEAFF. CDR3 nucleotides: TGTGCCAGCAGTCACCCAGGGTTTGAAGCTTTCTTT. The V and J genes are TRBV25-1 and TRBJ1-1, with D possibly matching TRBD1 (5 bases). The CDR3 length is 12 residues. From germline, CDR1 is MGHDK and CDR2 SYGVNS. V shed 5 bases and J shed 7 bases, with 11 bases lying between them. The whole variable domain, remainder taken from reference TRBV25-1 and TRBJ1-1, is EADIYQTPRYLVIGTGKKITLECSQTMGHDKMYWYQQDPGMELHLIHYSYGVNSTEKGDLSSESTVSRIRTEHFPLTLESARPSHTSQYLCASSHPGFEAFFGQGTRLTVV.

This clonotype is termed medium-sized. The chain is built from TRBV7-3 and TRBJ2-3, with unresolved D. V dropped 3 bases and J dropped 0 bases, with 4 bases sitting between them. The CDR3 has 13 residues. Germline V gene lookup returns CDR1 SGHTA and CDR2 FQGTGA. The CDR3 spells CASSFQSTDTQYF. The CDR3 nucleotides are TGTGCCAGCAGCTTCCAGAGCACAGATACGCAGTATTTT.

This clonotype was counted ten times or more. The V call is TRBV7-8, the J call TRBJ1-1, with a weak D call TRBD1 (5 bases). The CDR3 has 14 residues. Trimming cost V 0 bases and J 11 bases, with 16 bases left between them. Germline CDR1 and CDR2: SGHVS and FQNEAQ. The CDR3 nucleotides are TGTGCCAGCAGCTTAGCGTTCGGGACCCCAGGGGCTTTCTTT. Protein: CASSLAFGTPGAFF.